The 27 T cell receptor beta chains listed next were all sequenced from one sample in a study of blood T cell repertoires in COVID-19. The table came from immunoSEQ multiplex PCR; TCRdb's copy has only in-frame clones and leaves some out. This repertoire shows over 55,000 clones, roughly 88% found once; its top ten account for about 4.7%. The sequenced sample consisted of peripheral blood. The source is a human donor in a cohort sampled during active COVID-19.

J is TRBJ2-5 and V is TRBV7-2, with 7 positions matching TRBD2. This CDR3 has 14 residues. With 3 bases clipped from V and 5 bases from J, the junction kept 6 bases outside the gene matches. The germline CDR1 and CDR2 sequences are SGHTA and FQGNSA. CDR3 residues: CASSFAGVGETQYF. The CDR3 region has the DNA TGTGCCAGCAGCTTTGCGGGGGTCGGGGAGACCCAGTACTTC.

This sequence joins TRBV19 and TRBJ2-2, with D perhaps TRBD2 (6 bases). CDR3 length: 15 amino acids. Germline CDR1 and CDR2: LNHDA and SQIVND (reference sequence). The germline V and J ends were trimmed by 6 bases and 3 bases, with 14 bases remaining between them. This CDR3 is CASSAAGSYTGELFF. CDR3 sequence (DNA): TGTGCCAGTAGCGCAGCGGGCAGCTACACCGGGGAGCTGTTTTTT.

This chain links TRBV18 with TRBJ2-5, with D perhaps matching TRBD1 (6 bases). This CDR3 spans 14 amino acids. Germline CDR1 and CDR2: KGHSH and LQKENI. Trimming cost V 1 base and J 2 bases, with 8 bases left between them. In DNA form, the CDR3 reads TGTGCCAGCTCACCACGAGGACAGCAAGAGACCCAGTACTTC. It encodes CASSPRGQQETQYF.

The chain has TRBV7-6 and TRBJ2-3, with D hard to call. Germline CDR1 reads SGHVS; CDR2 reads FNYEAQ. The V end was cut by 2 bases, the J end by 6 bases, with 15 bases between. This CDR3 contains 15 residues. CDR3: CASSLSSGARDTQYF. DNA for the CDR3: TGTGCCAGCAGCTTATCGTCCGGTGCGCGCGATACGCAGTATTTT.

This clone was recorded many times. The chain combines TRBV3-1 (or the pseudogene TRBV3-2) with TRBJ2-5, with a weak D call TRBD2 (5 bases). The CDR3 extends over 15 amino acids. Germline CDR1 and CDR2: LGHDT and YNNKEL (reference sequence). V was shortened by 3 bases and J by 3 bases, with 14 bases between the two germline ends. The CDR3 nucleotides are TGTGCCAGCAGCCATCGCGGGCCCCGAAAAGAGACCCAGTACTTC. Translating gives CASSHRGPRKETQYF.

J is TRBJ2-1 and V is TRBV18; 11 nucleotides line up with TRBD2. Germline assignment: CDR1 KGHSH and CDR2 LQKENI. The CDR3 is 16 residues long. The J segment lost 3 bases and the V segment lost 3 bases, leaving 4 bases of the junction unmatched. The CDR3 nucleotides are TGTGCCAGCTCACCTAGACTAGCGGGGATCTACAATGAGCAGTTCTTC. This codes for CASSPRLAGIYNEQFF.

This sequence joins TRBV6-2 or TRBV6-3 and TRBJ2-7; 7 nucleotides align to TRBD1. Losses at the gene ends were 7 bases for V and 2 bases for J; bases not matched to a gene: 8. The CDR3 is made up of 14 amino acids. Per the germline V gene, CDR1 is MNHEY and CDR2 is SVGEGT. This chain's CDR3 is CASNPGQPTYEQYF. CDR3 bases: TGTGCCAGCAACCCGGGACAGCCTACCTACGAGCAGTACTTC.

This rearrangement joins TRBV5-1 to TRBJ2-1; 9 bases line up with TRBD1. The CDR3 loop spans 15 amino acids. V dropped 1 base and J dropped 4; count of bases not matched to a gene: 3. Germline values: CDR1 SGHRS, CDR2 YFSETQ. CDR3 protein: CASSLTTGGYNEQFF. The DNA of the CDR3 is TGCGCCAGCAGCTTGACGACAGGGGGATACAATGAGCAGTTCTTC.

V is TRBV5-1 and J is TRBJ1-6; the match to TRBD1 covers 8 bases. The junction had 4 bases not matched to a gene; V was cut back by 4 bases and J by 10 bases. Germline CDR1 SGHRS, CDR2 YFSETQ. This CDR3 is 13 amino acids long. The CDR3 bases are TGCGCCAGCAGCGCGGACAGGGTCTCACCCCTCCACTTT. The encoded protein is CASSADRVSPLHF.

The chain recombines TRBV6-1 with TRBJ2-1; D is perhaps TRBD2 (6 bases). The germline V and J ends were trimmed by 2 bases and 8 bases, with 13 bases remaining between them. From germline, CDR1 is MNHNS and CDR2 SASEGT. The CDR3 contains 14 residues. This CDR3 reads CASSESQGRYEQFF. CDR3 nucleotide sequence: TGTGCCAGCAGTGAAAGCCAAGGGAGGTATGAGCAGTTCTTC.

CDR3 sequence: CASSLAQEPQHF. CDR3 nucleotides: TGTGCCAGCAGCTTAGCGCAGGAGCCCCAGCATTTT. This rearrangement joins TRBV7-2 to TRBJ1-5; D remains unclear. V lost 0 bases and J 8 bases, leaving 5 bases between the germline ends. Germline V gene lookup returns CDR1 SGHTA and CDR2 FQGNSA. This CDR3 is 12 amino acids long. Based on the CDR3 plus reference TRBV7-2 and TRBJ1-5, the full variable domain is GAGVSQSPSNKVTEKGKDVELRCDPISGHTALYWYRQSLGQGLEFLIYFQGNSAPDKSGLPSDRFSAERTGGSVSTLTIQRTQQEDSAVYLCASSLAQEPQHFGDGTRLSIL.

This chain uses TRBV28 with TRBJ1-1; D is unclear. The ends were cut back, 2 bases at V and 7 bases at J, with 14 bases in the middle. In germline, CDR1 is MDHEN, CDR2 SYDVKM. CDR3 length: 14 amino acids. The chain's CDR3 is CASSLIASRNEAFF. The CDR3 DNA sequence: TGTGCCAGCAGTTTAATCGCATCTAGGAATGAAGCTTTCTTT.

This rearrangement joins TRBV5-8 to TRBJ2-5; TRBD1 is a possible D gene (6 bases). CDR1 is SGHTS and CDR2 is YDEGEE in the germline V gene. V was clipped by 5 bases and J by 2 bases, with 10 bases between them. The CDR3 sequence is 13 residues long. CDR3 residues: CASSPGVQETQYF. CDR3 DNA: TGTGCCAGCAGTCCAGGGGTGCAAGAGACCCAGTACTTC.

This chain links TRBV11-2 with TRBJ2-2, with 7 positions matching TRBD1. The CDR3 is 14 amino acids. V shed 5 bases and J 6 bases; nucleotides not matched to a gene: 6. Germline loops: CDR1 SGHAT, CDR2 FQNNGV. The CDR3 DNA follows: TGTGCCAGCAGCATAACAGGGGTGGCCGGGGAGCTGTTTTTT. Translating it yields CASSITGVAGELFF. Drawing the rest from reference TRBV11-2 and TRBJ2-2, the complete variable domain is EAGVAQSPRYKIIEKRQSVAFWCNPISGHATLYWYQQILGQGPKLLIQFQNNGVVDDSQLPKDRFSAERLKGVDSTLKIQPAKLEDSAVYLCASSITGVAGELFFGEGSRLTVL.

The chain carries TRBV10-3 and TRBJ2-6; 8 nucleotides match TRBD1. V dropped 6 bases and J dropped 1; count of bases not matched to a gene: 5. The CDR3 has 16 amino acids. Germline CDR1 ENHRY, CDR2 SYGVKD. This chain's CDR3 is CAISGQGGSGANVLTF. The CDR3 DNA follows: TGTGCCATCAGCGGACAGGGTGGGTCTGGGGCCAACGTCCTGACTTTC.

With regard to this clone: This sample includes further DNA sequences coding for the same CDR3. The chain is built from TRBV20-1 and TRBJ2-5; possible D gene TRBD1, 5 bases. Between the trimmed V and J ends, which lost 6 bases and 2 bases, there was a span of 7 bases. Per germline, CDR1 DFQATT and CDR2 SNEGSKA (reference sequence). The CDR3 loop spans 11 amino acids. CDR3 nucleotide sequence: TGCAGTGCGGGGCAGCAAGAGACCCAGTACTTC. Translating gives CSAGQQETQYF.

The chain combines TRBV19 with TRBJ2-1; D might be TRBD2 (6 bases). The V gene lost 5 bases and the J gene lost 10 bases, with 33 bases spanning the gap. Germline CDR1 and CDR2: LNHDA and SQIVND (reference sequence). The CDR3 consists of 19 residues. In DNA, the CDR3 is TGTGCCAGTAGTCCTGGAAGAGGTCGGGGGTACGCCCAAAAATCGGAGCAGTTCTTC. Translated, it gives CASSPGRGRGYAQKSEQFF.

The V gene is TRBV5-1, the J gene TRBJ2-5; 8 positions match TRBD2. With V trimmed by 6 bases and J by 4 bases, 5 bases remained unmatched. Looked up from germline, CDR1 is SGHRS and CDR2 is YFSETQ. This CDR3 is built from 13 residues. CDR3 sequence (DNA): TGCGCCAGCAAGGCGGGGGGCTTAGAGACCCAGTACTTC. It yields the protein CASKAGGLETQYF.

The J gene is TRBJ2-1, the V gene TRBV28; 11 bases map to TRBD2. V shed 6 bases, J shed 8 bases, and the junction held 9 bases outside the gene matches. CDR1 MDHEN and CDR2 SYDVKM come from the germline V gene. The CDR3 runs 15 residues. The CDR3 DNA sequence: TGTGCCAGCAGCCTTGTAGCGGGAGGGGGGTATGAGCAGTTCTTC. It translates to CASSLVAGGGYEQFF.

The chain is built from TRBV7-2 and TRBJ2-1, with 14 bases matching TRBD2. The germline V gene has CDR1 SGHTA and CDR2 FQGNSA. CDR3 length: 15 residues. J gave up 9 bases and V 4 bases, and 5 bases lay outside the gene matches. CDR3 region: CASSSGLAGVGEQFF. The CDR3 DNA is TGTGCCAGCAGCTCGGGACTAGCGGGAGTTGGTGAGCAGTTCTTC.

This chain joins TRBV3-1 (or the pseudogene TRBV3-2) and TRBJ2-5; 8 bases are a match to TRBD2. The CDR3 loop spans 17 amino acids. CDR1 and CDR2 (germline): LGHDT, YNNKEL (reference sequence). Trimming took 2 bases from V and 5 from J; bases not matched to a gene: 13. CDR3 protein: CASSQNPPGLGRETQYF. CDR3 DNA: TGTGCCAGCAGCCAAAACCCCCCGGGACTAGGGAGGGAGACCCAGTACTTC.

CDR3 sequence (DNA): TGTGCCAGCAGCAGACTAGCGGACTGGGGAGATACGCAGTATTTT. The encoded protein is CASSRLADWGDTQYF. J is TRBJ2-3 and V is TRBV27; TRBD2 aligns across 9 bases. The CDR3 is made up of 15 amino acids. Germline CDR1 and CDR2: MNHEY and SMNVEV (reference sequence). Germline trimming cut 6 bases from V and 5 bases from J; bases unmatched to any gene: 9.

On this clone: This specimen includes other DNA sequences encoding the same CDR3. The chain combines TRBV2 with TRBJ2-7, with TRBD2 matching over 7 bases. V dropped 8 bases and J dropped 4; count of bases not matched to a gene: 2. CDR3 length: 11 residues. In germline, CDR1 is SNHLY, CDR2 FYNNEI. CDR3 sequence: CASGREYEQYF. DNA of the CDR3: TGTGCCAGCGGGCGGGAGTACGAGCAGTACTTC.

The V call is TRBV7-2, the J call TRBJ2-1; the D is unclear. This CDR3 is 13 amino acids long. The V and J ends lost 2 bases and 9 bases respectively, with 11 bases between them. Germline V gene data show CDR1 as SGHTA and CDR2 as FQGNSA. The CDR3, as DNA: TGTGCCAGCAGCTTACCGGTCCGGAGTGAGCAGTTCTTC. Translation: CASSLPVRSEQFF.

The chain joins TRBV6-5 to TRBJ1-2; 9 bases map to TRBD1. Per the germline V gene, CDR1 is MNHEY and CDR2 is SVGAGI. V shed 6 bases and J 5 bases; nucleotides not matched to a gene: 10. The CDR3 has 15 amino acids. The CDR3 sequence: CASSRTGGVSYGYTF. The CDR3 DNA sequence: TGTGCCAGCAGCCGAACAGGGGGCGTTTCATATGGCTACACCTTC.

The gene calls are TRBV9 and TRBJ1-4; no firm D call. The germline CDR1 and CDR2 sequences are SGDLS and YYNGEE. This CDR3 region has 14 residues. Trimming shortened V by 4 bases and J by 1 base, and 8 bases separated the two germline ends. The CDR3 spells CASSPRVTNEKLFF. CDR3 DNA: TGTGCCAGCAGCCCGAGGGTAACTAATGAAAAACTGTTTTTT.

In this sample, this clone turned up a few times. V gene TRBV19 combines with J gene TRBJ1-6; D is undetermined. V lost 3 bases and J lost 9, with 12 bases in between. The CDR3 sequence is 14 residues long. In germline, CDR1 is LNHDA, CDR2 SQIVND (reference sequence). In nucleotides, the CDR3 is TGTGCCAGTAGTATGGAGACGGTGGGTTCACCCCTCCACTTT. It is translated as CASSMETVGSPLHF.